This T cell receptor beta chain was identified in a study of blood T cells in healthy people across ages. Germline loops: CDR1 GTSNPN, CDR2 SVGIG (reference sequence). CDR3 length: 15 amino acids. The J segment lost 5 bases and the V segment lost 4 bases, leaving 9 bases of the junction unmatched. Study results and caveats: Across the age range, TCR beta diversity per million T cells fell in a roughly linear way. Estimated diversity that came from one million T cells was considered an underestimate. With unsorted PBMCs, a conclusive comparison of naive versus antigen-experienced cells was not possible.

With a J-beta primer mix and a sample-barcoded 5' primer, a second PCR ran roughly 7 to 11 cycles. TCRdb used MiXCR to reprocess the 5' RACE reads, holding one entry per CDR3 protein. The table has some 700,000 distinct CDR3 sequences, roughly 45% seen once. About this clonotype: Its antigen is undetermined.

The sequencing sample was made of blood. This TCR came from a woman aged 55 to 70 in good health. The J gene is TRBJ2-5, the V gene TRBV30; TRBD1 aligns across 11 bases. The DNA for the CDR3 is TGTGCCTGGAATCCGGGACAGGGGGAATACGAGACCCAGTACTTC. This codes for CAWNPGQGEYETQYF.